The TCR beta chain described here comes from a study of T-cell memory formation after mild COVID-19. This CDR3 region has 18 residues. The germline V gene encodes CDR1 SGHTA and CDR2 FQGNSA. The V and J ends lost 1 base and 1 base respectively, with 18 bases between them. TCRdb processed the 5' RACE reads anew with MiXCR; each CDR3 protein has one entry. The sample consists of more than 350,000 distinct CDR3 sequences, about 16% of them appearing once. The sequencing sample was made of PBMCs or a T cell subset sorted from them (not recorded which). The receptor comes from a man between 18 and 35 years old who had mild COVID-19 (a few samples of this study predate the infection). Cell type and time point are not known. The V call is TRBV7-2, the J call TRBJ2-3, with D perhaps TRBD1 (5 bases). The CDR3, as DNA: TGTGCCAGCAGCTTAGGGATGGGGCGGAGTTTTCGCACAGATACGCAGTATTTT. This gives the protein CASSLGMGRSFRTDTQYF.